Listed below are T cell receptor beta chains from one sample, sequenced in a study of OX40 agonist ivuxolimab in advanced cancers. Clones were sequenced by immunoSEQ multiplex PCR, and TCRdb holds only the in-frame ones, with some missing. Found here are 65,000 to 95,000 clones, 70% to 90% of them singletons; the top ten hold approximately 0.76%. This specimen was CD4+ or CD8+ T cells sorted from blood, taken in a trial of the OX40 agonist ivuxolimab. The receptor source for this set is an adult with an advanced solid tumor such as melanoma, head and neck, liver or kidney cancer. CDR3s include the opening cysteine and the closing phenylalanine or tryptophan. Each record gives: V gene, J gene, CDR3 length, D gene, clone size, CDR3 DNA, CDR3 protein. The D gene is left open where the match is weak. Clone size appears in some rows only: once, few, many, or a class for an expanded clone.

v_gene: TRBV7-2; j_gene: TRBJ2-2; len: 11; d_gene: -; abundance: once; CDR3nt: TGTGCCAGCAGCTCTTTCGGGGAGCTGTTTTTT; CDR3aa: CASSSFGELFF
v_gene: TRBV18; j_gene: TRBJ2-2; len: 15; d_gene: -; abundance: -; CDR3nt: TGTGCCAGCTCACCCACTGGCAGCCCCACCGGGGAGCTGTTTTTT; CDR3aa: CASSPTGSPTGELFF
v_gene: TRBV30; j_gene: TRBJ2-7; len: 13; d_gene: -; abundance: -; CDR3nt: TGTGCCTGGAGTGTTGTCAGATCCTACGAGCAGTACTTC; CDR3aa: CAWSVVRSYEQYF
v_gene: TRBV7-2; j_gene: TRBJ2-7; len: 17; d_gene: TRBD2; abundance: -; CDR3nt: TGTGCCAGCAGCTTTCGGACTAGCGGGAGGGCGACCTACGAGCAGTACTTC; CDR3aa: CASSFRTSGRATYEQYF
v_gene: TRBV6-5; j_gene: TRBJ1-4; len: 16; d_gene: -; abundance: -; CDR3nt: TGTGCCAGCAGTTACTTGCCGACCGCAACTAATGAAAAACTGTTTTTT; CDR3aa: CASSYLPTATNEKLFF
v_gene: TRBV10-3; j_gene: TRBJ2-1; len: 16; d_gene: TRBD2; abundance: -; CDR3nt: TGTGCCATCAGTGAATCGAGTGGGACTAGCGGAGGCAAGCAGTTCTTC; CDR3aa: CAISESSGTSGGKQFF
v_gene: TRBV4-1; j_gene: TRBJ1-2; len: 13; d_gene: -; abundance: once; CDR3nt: TGCGCCAGCAGCCAAGATCGGGAGACGGGCTACACCTTC; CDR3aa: CASSQDRETGYTF
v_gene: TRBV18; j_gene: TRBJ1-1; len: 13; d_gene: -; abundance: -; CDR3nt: TGTGCCAGCTCACAACAGGGGAACACTGAAGCTTTCTTT; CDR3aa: CASSQQGNTEAFF
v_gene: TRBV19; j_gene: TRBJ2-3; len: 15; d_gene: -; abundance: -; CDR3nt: TGTGCCAGTACCCGTAAAGGGTCTGGATCAGATACGCAGTATTTT; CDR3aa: CASTRKGSGSDTQYF
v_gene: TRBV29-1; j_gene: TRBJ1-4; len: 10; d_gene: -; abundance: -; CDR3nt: TGCAGCGCCCGACAGGAAAAACTGTTTTTT; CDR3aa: CSARQEKLFF
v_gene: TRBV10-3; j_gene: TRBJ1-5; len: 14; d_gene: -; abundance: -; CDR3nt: TGTGCCATCAGTGAGACCCCGGGGAGGAGAGCCCAGCATTTT; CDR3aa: CAISETPGRRAQHF
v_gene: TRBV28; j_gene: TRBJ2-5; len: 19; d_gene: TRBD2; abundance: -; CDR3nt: TGTGCCAGCAGTTTTGGTTTTGGAACTAGCGGGATCGGTAAAGAGACCCAGTACTTC; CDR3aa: CASSFGFGTSGIGKETQYF
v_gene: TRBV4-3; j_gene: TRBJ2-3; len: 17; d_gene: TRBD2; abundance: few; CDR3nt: TGCGCCAGCAGCCAAGATCGTAGGACTAGCGGTACCGATACGCAGTATTTT; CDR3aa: CASSQDRRTSGTDTQYF
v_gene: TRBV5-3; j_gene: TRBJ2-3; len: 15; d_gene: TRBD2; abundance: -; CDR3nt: TGTGCCAGAAGCCGTAGCGGGAGTAGCGCAGATACGCAGTATTTT; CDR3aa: CARSRSGSSADTQYF
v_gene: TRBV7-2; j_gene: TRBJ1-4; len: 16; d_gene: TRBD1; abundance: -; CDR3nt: TGTGCCAGCCGGGACAGGGCCCTCTTAGGAAATGAAAAACTGTTTTTT; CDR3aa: CASRDRALLGNEKLFF
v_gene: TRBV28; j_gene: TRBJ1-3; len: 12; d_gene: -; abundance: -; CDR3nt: TGTGCCAGCAGTTTTCCGGGAAACACCATATATTTT; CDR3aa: CASSFPGNTIYF
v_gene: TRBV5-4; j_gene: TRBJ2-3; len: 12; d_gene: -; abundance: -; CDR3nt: TGTGCCAGCAGAACAGACACAGATACGCAGTATTTT; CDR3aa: CASRTDTDTQYF
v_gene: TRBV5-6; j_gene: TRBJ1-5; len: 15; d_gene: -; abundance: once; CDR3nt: TGTGCCAGCAGCTCGGGGGCCGGGGATTATCAGCCCCAGCATTTT; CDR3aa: CASSSGAGDYQPQHF
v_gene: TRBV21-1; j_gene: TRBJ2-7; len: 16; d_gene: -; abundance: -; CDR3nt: TGTGCCAGCAGCAGCAACGGAACCCGATTTTCCTACGAGCAGTACTTC; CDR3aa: CASSSNGTRFSYEQYF
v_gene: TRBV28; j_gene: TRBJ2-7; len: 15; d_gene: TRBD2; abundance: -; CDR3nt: TGTGCCAGCCGTAGTGGGCTAGCGGGACTCTACGAGCAGTACTTC; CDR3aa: CASRSGLAGLYEQYF
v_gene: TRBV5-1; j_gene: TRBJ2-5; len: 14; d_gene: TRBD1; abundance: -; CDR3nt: TGCGCCAGCAGCCTCGGGACAGCTCAAGAGACCCAGTACTTC; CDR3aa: CASSLGTAQETQYF
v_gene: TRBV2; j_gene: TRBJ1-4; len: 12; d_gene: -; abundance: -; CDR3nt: TGTGCCAGCAGTCCGGACCGGGAAAAACTGTTTTTT; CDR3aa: CASSPDREKLFF
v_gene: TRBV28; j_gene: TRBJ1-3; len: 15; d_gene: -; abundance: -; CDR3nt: TGTGCCACCAGATCGACAGCAGGCGCTGGAAACACCATATATTTT; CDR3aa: CATRSTAGAGNTIYF
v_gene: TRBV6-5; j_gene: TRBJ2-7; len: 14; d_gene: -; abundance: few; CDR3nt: TGTGCCAGCAGTTACAATGTGGGGGCCTACGAGCAGTACTTC; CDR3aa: CASSYNVGAYEQYF
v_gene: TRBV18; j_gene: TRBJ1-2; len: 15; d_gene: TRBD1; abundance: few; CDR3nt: TGTGCCAGCTCACCACTTCGGACAGGGGACTATGGCTACACCTTC; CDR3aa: CASSPLRTGDYGYTF
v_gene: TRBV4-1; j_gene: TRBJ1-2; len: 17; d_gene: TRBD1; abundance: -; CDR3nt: TGCGCCAGCAGCCATACCGACAGGGGGGGAACGAACTATGGCTACACCTTC; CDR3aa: CASSHTDRGGTNYGYTF
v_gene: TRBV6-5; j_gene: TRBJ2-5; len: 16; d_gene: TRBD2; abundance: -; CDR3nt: TGTGCCAGCAGTTACTGGGCTAGCGGGAGGGGGGAGACCCAGTACTTC; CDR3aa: CASSYWASGRGETQYF
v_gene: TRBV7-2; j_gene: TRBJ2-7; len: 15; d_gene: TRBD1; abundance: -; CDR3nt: TGTGCCAGCAGCTTATGGGTGACAGGGGGCTACGAGCAGTACTTC; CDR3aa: CASSLWVTGGYEQYF
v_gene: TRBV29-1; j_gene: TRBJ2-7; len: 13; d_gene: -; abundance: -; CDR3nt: TGCAGCGTAGAGATGACAGGGAGGTCCGAGCAGTACTTC; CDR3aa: CSVEMTGRSEQYF
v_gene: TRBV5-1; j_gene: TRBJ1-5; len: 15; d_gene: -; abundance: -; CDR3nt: TGCGCCAGCAGCCAAGAATGGGGTAGCAATCAGCCCCAGCATTTT; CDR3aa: CASSQEWGSNQPQHF
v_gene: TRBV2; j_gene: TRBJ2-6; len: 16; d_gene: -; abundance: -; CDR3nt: TGTGCCAGCAGGCTTTTACAGACCCCCGGGGCCAACGTCCTGACTTTC; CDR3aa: CASRLLQTPGANVLTF
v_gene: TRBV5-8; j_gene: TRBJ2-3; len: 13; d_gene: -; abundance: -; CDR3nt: TGTGCCAGCAGCTTAGGGGAGTACGATACGCAGTATTTT; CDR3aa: CASSLGEYDTQYF
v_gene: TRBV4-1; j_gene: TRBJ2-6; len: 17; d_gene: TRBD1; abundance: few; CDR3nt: TGCGCCAGCGCCCCGGGACAGGGAAGGTCTGGGGCCAACGTCCTGACTTTC; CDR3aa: CASAPGQGRSGANVLTF
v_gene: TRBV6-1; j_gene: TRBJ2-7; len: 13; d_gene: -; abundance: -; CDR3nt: TGTGCCAGCAGCATGGACGGAACCTACGAGCAGTACTTC; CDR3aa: CASSMDGTYEQYF
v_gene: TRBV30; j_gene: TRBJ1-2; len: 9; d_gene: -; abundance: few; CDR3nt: TGTGCCGAGGGGGAATCCTACACCTTC; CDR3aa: CAEGESYTF
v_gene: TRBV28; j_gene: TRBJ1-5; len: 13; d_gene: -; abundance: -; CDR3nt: TGTGCCAGCAGTCTCGATGGGACCCGGGGAGTAGATTTT; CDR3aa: CASSLDGTRGVDF
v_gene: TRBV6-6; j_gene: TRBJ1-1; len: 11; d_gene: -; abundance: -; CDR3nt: TGTGCCAGCAGCCGACGCGTTGAAGCTTTCTTT; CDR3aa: CASSRRVEAFF
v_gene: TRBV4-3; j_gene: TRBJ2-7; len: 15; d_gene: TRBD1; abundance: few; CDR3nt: TGCGCCAGCAGCCAGCTTTACAGGGGTGCATACGAGCAGTACTTC; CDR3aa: CASSQLYRGAYEQYF
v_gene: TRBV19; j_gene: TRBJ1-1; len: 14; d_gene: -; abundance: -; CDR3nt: TGTGCCAGTAGTGCCCAAAGAGCGAACACTGAAGCTTTCTTT; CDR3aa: CASSAQRANTEAFF
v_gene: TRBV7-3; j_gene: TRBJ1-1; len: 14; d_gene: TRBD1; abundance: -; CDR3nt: TGTGCCAGCAGCAAGACAGGGGGGAACACTGAAGCTTTCTTT; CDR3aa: CASSKTGGNTEAFF
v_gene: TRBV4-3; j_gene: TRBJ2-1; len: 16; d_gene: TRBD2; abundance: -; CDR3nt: TGCGCCAGCAGCCAAAGGATAGCGGGAGGGCCGAATGAGCAGTTCTTC; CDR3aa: CASSQRIAGGPNEQFF
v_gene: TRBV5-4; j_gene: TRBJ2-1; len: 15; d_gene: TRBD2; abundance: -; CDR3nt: TGTGCCAGCAGCTTCGAGGGACTAGCGGCCAATGAGCAGTTCTTC; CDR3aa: CASSFEGLAANEQFF
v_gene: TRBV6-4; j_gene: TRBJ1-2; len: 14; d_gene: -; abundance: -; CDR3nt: TGTGCCAGCAGTGACGGGCAGGGCGGCTATGGCTACACCTTC; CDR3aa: CASSDGQGGYGYTF
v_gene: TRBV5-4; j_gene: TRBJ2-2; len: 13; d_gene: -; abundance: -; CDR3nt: TGTGCCAGCAGCCAGACAAACACCGGGGAGCTGTTTTTT; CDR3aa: CASSQTNTGELFF
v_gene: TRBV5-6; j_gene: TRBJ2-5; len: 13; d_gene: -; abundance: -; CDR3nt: TGTGCCAGCAGCTTGGTGGCGGAAGAGACCCAGTACTTC; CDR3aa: CASSLVAEETQYF
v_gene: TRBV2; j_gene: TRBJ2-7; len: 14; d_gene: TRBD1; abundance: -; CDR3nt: TGTGCCAGCTCGAGTCGGACAGGCTGGGACGAGCAGTACTTC; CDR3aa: CASSSRTGWDEQYF
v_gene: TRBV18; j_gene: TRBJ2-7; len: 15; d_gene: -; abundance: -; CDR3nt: TGTGCCAGCTCAGCTGGCCCCTTCCCCACCTACGAGCAGTACTTC; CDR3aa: CASSAGPFPTYEQYF
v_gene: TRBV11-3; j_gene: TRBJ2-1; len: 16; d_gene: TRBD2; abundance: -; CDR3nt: TGTGCCAGCAGCCCGGGACTAGCGGGAGGAAGGGATGAGCAGTTCTTC; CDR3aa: CASSPGLAGGRDEQFF
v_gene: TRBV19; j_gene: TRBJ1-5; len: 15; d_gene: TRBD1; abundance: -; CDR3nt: TGTGCCAGTAGTAGAGTACAGGGGGCCCCTCAGCCCCAGCATTTT; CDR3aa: CASSRVQGAPQPQHF
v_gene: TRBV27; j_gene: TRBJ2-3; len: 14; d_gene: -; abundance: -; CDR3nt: TGTGCCAGCATGAGGGGGAGGGCCTCAGATACGCAGTATTTT; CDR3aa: CASMRGRASDTQYF